This record concerns one TCR beta chain sequence. These data originate in a study of T cell changes during pregnancy in multiple sclerosis. Sequenced by immunoSEQ multiplex PCR; TCRdb stores in-frame clones only, minus some. The sample lists nearly 110,000 clones; about 89% were seen once. Germline CDR1 and CDR2: LNHDA and SQIVND (reference sequence). CDR3 size: 16 residues. V shed 3 bases and J shed 3 bases, with 12 bases lying between them. This receptor was identified in a female donor with multiple sclerosis, enrolled in a pregnancy study. This specimen was peripheral blood, taken before pregnancy. The chain links TRBV19 to TRBJ1-6, with D tentatively TRBD1 (5 bases). The chain's CDR3 is CASSIGRTIYNSPLHF. For the CDR3, the DNA is TGTGCCAGTAGTATTGGCAGGACAATCTATAATTCACCCCTCCACTTT.